This T cell receptor (beta chain) was obtained from a study of T cells in Graves' hyperthyroidism and ophthalmopathy. Uncontrolled infection, other autoimmune disease, pregnancy and lactation each barred patients from inclusion. It was RNA transcripts that yielded the amplified TCR beta CDR3 regions. A first-round RT-PCR of the TCR CDR3 used the HTBI primer set. MiXCR, run by TCRdb on the multiplex PCR reads, gives a single entry per CDR3 protein. The data hold hundreds of thousands of distinct CDR3 sequences, with 22% observed a single time. Trimming removed 6 bases from V and 2 bases from J, with 12 bases in between. CDR1 is MDHEN and CDR2 is SYDVKM in the germline V gene. The CDR3 is 14 amino acids. The study, taken as a whole, reports: Through a model of 13 V-J features, ophthalmopathy was separated from stable hyperthyroidism.

Note on this clonotype: What it binds is unknown.

Material for sequencing was blood. This clonotype originated in a woman aged 70 to 79 with Graves' ophthalmopathy. The rearrangement links TRBV28 to TRBJ2-3, with unresolved D. In DNA form, the CDR3 reads TGTGCCAGCAGGGGTAGCAGCTACACAGATACGCAGTATTTT. Translating it yields CASRGSSYTDTQYF.